In this sample, the clone carrying this TCR beta chain turned up a few times. The antigen is undetermined. This sample was included in a study of CD8 T cells in ankylosing spondylitis. TCRdb passed the 5' RACE reads through MiXCR, listing each CDR3 protein once. The profile shows over 600,000 distinct CDR3 sequences, around 19% of them singletons. Study observations and caveats: A number of the motif variants had already been described in reactive arthritis synovial fluid and blood. Apparently characteristic of ankylosing spondylitis blood was a TCR beta motif (roughly 8 highly homologous variants). Disease-linked clones displayed a CD8+ phenotype and appeared relatively rarely in peripheral blood.

The origin of this receptor is a male donor with ankylosing spondylitis. The material sequenced was blood, either unsorted or a sorted T cell fraction (not recorded which).

The CDR3 is CSAERQGADTQYF. The CDR3 bases are TGCAGTGCTGAAAGACAGGGGGCAGATACGCAGTATTTT. This chain joins TRBV20-1 and TRBJ2-3; 9 positions match TRBD1. This CDR3 comprises 13 residues. CDR1 and CDR2 (germline): DFQATT, SNEGSKA (reference sequence). After removal of 5 bases from V and 4 bases from J, the junction contained 4 bases not matched to a gene.